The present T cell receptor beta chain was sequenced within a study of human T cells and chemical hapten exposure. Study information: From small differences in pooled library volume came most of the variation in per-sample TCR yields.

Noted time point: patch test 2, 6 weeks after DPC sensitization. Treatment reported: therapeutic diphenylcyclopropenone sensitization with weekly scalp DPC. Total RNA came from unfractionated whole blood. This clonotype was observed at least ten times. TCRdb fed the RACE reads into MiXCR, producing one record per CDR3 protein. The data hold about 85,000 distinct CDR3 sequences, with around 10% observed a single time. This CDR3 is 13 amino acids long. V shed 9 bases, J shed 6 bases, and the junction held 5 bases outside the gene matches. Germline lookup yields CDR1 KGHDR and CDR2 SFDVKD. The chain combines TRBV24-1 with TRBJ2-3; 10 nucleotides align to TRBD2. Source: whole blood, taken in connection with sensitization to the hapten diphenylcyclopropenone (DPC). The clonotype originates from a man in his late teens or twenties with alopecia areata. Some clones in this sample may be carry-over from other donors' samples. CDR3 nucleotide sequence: TGTGCCACCGGTCTAGCGGGGGACGATACGCAGTATTTT. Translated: CATGLAGDDTQYF.